The rows below give T cell receptor beta chains drawn from one sample of a study of T cell responses to AZD1222 COVID-19 vaccine. Clones were sequenced by immunoSEQ multiplex PCR, and TCRdb holds only the in-frame ones, with some missing. Of 90,000 to 120,000 clones in the sample, about 88% were seen once. The sequenced sample was peripheral blood, obtained on day 0 of AZD1222 vaccination. Receptors originate from an adult in good health. Both conserved end residues are part of each CDR3. The D gene is left open where the match is weak. The size of a clone is reported for some rows only, either as once, few or many, or as a class for expanded clones.

cdr3_aa	cdr3_nt	v_call	d_call	j_call	clone_size
CASSQYPRYGYTF	TGTGCCAGCAGTCAATACCCTCGTTATGGCTACACCTTC	TRBV6-5	NA	TRBJ1-2	NA
CATTRSSRTDTQYF	TGTGCCACCACTCGGTCCAGCCGCACAGATACGCAGTATTTT	TRBV15	NA	TRBJ2-3	NA
CASSAWDRDLVQFF	TGTGCCAGCAGCGCCTGGGACAGGGATTTAGTTCAGTTCTTC	TRBV9	TRBD1	TRBJ2-1	NA
CASREEPGRTYNEQFF	TGCGCCAGCAGGGAAGAACCGGGACGGACCTACAATGAGCAGTTCTTC	TRBV5-1	NA	TRBJ2-1	NA
CASSFGETNEKLFF	TGTGCCAGCAGCTTCGGGGAAACTAATGAAAAACTGTTTTTT	TRBV5-6	NA	TRBJ1-4	NA
CASSESSAGPKNIQYF	TGCGCCAGCAGTGAGTCTTCGGCAGGGCCCAAAAACATTCAGTACTTC	TRBV10-1	NA	TRBJ2-4	once
CASRTQTGTVIYGYTF	TGTGCCAGCCGGACACAAACCGGGACCGTGATCTATGGCTACACCTTC	TRBV28	NA	TRBJ1-2	NA
CASSWGNSNQPQHF	TGTGCCAGCAGTTGGGGAAATAGCAATCAGCCCCAGCATTTT	TRBV2	NA	TRBJ1-5	NA
CASRPRGRNTEAFF	TGTGCCAGCAGACCGAGGGGGAGGAACACTGAAGCTTTCTTT	TRBV6-5	NA	TRBJ1-1	NA
CASSTGQGLPDTQYF	TGTGCCAGTAGTACCGGACAGGGGTTGCCAGATACGCAGTATTTT	TRBV19	TRBD1	TRBJ2-3	NA
CASVQGPGYEQYF	TGTGCCAGCGTTCAAGGGCCCGGGTACGAGCAGTACTTC	TRBV6-5	NA	TRBJ2-7	NA
CASAQGARGNTIYF	TGTGCCAGCGCACAGGGGGCTAGGGGAAACACCATATATTTT	TRBV27	TRBD1	TRBJ1-3	NA
CAITKDSSSTDTQYF	TGTGCCATCACCAAGGACAGTTCTAGCACAGATACGCAGTATTTT	TRBV10-3	NA	TRBJ2-3	NA
CASNTEEGEKLFF	TGTGCCAGCAACACAGAAGAGGGGGAAAAACTGTTTTTT	TRBV2	NA	TRBJ1-4	NA
CASSLISGGAYTGELFF	TGTGCCAGCAGCCTTATCAGTGGGGGGGCCTACACCGGGGAGCTGTTTTTT	TRBV3-1/TRBV3-2	NA	TRBJ2-2	NA
CASSQVGTGQFF	TGTGCCAGCAGCCAAGTAGGGACCGGGCAGTTCTTC	TRBV3-1/TRBV3-2	NA	TRBJ2-1	NA
CASSQTGGNTEAFF	TGTGCCAGCAGTCAGACAGGTGGGAACACTGAAGCTTTCTTT	TRBV2	NA	TRBJ1-1	NA
CASSLEGQGGYEQYF	TGTGCCAGCAGCTTGGAGGGACAGGGCGGCTACGAGCAGTACTTC	TRBV5-5	TRBD1	TRBJ2-7	NA
CASSPRIREHSGNTIYF	TGTGCCAGTAGTCCCCGGATACGGGAGCACTCTGGAAACACCATATATTTT	TRBV19	NA	TRBJ1-3	NA
CASSQTALRGSNQPQHF	TGCGCCAGCAGCCAAACAGCTCTAAGAGGTAGCAATCAGCCCCAGCATTTT	TRBV4-1	NA	TRBJ1-5	NA
CASSIWGSDGGMYF	TGTGCCAGTAGTATTTGGGGCAGCGACGGGGGGATGTACTTC	TRBV19	TRBD2	TRBJ2-7	NA
CASIVGNYGYTF	TGTGCCAGCATCGTGGGGAACTATGGCTACACCTTC	TRBV12-3/TRBV12-4	NA	TRBJ1-2	NA
CASSYDWGERYEQYF	TGTGCCAGCAGTTACGATTGGGGGGAGAGATACGAGCAGTACTTC	TRBV6-5	NA	TRBJ2-7	NA
CASSVQGGEQYF	TGTGCCAGCAGCGTGCAGGGTGGCGAGCAGTACTTC	TRBV9	NA	TRBJ2-7	NA
CASSLDGGPIHSGNTIYF	TGTGCCAGCAGCTTAGACGGGGGACCGATCCACTCTGGAAACACCATATATTTT	TRBV11-2	NA	TRBJ1-3	NA
CASSIGGIDEKLFF	TGTGCCAGTAGTATAGGGGGGATCGATGAAAAACTGTTTTTT	TRBV19	NA	TRBJ1-4	NA
CATGQGLNTEAFF	TGCGCCACCGGACAGGGTTTGAACACTGAAGCTTTCTTT	TRBV10-1	TRBD1	TRBJ1-1	few
CASSFRGLGYEQYF	TGTGCCAGCAGTTTCAGGGGGTTAGGCTACGAGCAGTACTTC	TRBV27	TRBD1	TRBJ2-7	NA
CASSGGSGGLYGYTF	TGTGCCAGCAGCGGTGGGAGTGGGGGATTATATGGCTACACCTTC	TRBV5-4	NA	TRBJ1-2	NA
CASSHRRDREVDGYTF	TGCGCCAGCAGCCATAGGCGGGACAGGGAGGTGGATGGCTACACCTTC	TRBV4-1	TRBD1	TRBJ1-2	NA
CASSLGVNYGYTF	TGTGCCAGCAGTCTCGGGGTAAACTATGGCTACACCTTC	TRBV6-5	NA	TRBJ1-2	NA
CASSKGGVAFF	TGTGCCAGCAGCAAAGGGGGAGTAGCTTTCTTT	TRBV6-5	NA	TRBJ1-1	NA
CASSTGTGLYGYTF	TGTGCCAGCAGCACCGGGACAGGGCTCTATGGCTACACCTTC	TRBV7-3	TRBD1	TRBJ1-2	NA
CATSLGQSYEQYF	TGTGCCACCAGCCTAGGGCAGTCCTACGAGCAGTACTTC	TRBV15	NA	TRBJ2-7	once
CASSRQVLAKNIQYF	TGTGCCAGCAGCCGACAGGTACTAGCCAAAAACATTCAGTACTTC	TRBV3-1/TRBV3-2	NA	TRBJ2-4	NA
CASSLQTRIEALHF	TGTGCCAGCAGTTTACAAACACGGATAGAAGCCCTCCACTTT	TRBV28	NA	TRBJ1-6	few
CASSSTSGGANTQYF	TGTGCCAGCAGCTCGACTAGCGGGGGCGCAAATACGCAGTATTTT	TRBV9	TRBD2	TRBJ2-3	NA
CASRRGSGNTIYF	TGTGCCAGCAGGAGGGGGTCTGGAAACACCATATATTTT	TRBV12-1	NA	TRBJ1-3	NA
CASSPPGVDIQYF	TGTGCCAGCAGCCCCCCGGGGGTTGACATTCAGTACTTC	TRBV9	NA	TRBJ2-4	once
CASSLVGGIQHF	TGTGCCAGCAGTTTAGTGGGAGGAATACAGCATTTT	TRBV12-3/TRBV12-4	NA	TRBJ1-5	once
CASRQGLDGYTF	TGTGCCAGTAGACAGGGTTTGGATGGCTACACCTTC	TRBV19	NA	TRBJ1-2	many
CASSGRPNPYEQYF	TGTGCCAGCAGCGGACGCCCTAATCCCTACGAGCAGTACTTC	TRBV7-9	NA	TRBJ2-7	few
CASSWQGGNQPQHF	TGTGCCAGCAGTTGGCAGGGTGGCAATCAGCCCCAGCATTTT	TRBV27	NA	TRBJ1-5	few
CASSLRGGRGTDTQYF	TGTGCCAGCAGCTTACGGGGGGGCCGAGGCACAGATACGCAGTATTTT	TRBV11-3	TRBD2	TRBJ2-3	NA
CAIKTVGGLDTQYF	TGTGCCATCAAGACAGTGGGGGGGTTGGATACGCAGTATTTT	TRBV28	TRBD2	TRBJ2-3	NA
CASSQSTAFQETQYF	TGTGCCAGCAGCCAATCCACAGCTTTCCAAGAGACCCAGTACTTC	TRBV16	NA	TRBJ2-5	NA
CASSAPLGRANYGYTF	TGTGCCAGCAGCGCCCCTTTAGGGCGGGCTAACTATGGCTACACCTTC	TRBV9	NA	TRBJ1-2	NA
CSVQSGPLKRTQYF	TGCAGCGTTCAATCCGGGCCACTCAAGAGGACCCAGTACTTC	TRBV29-1	NA	TRBJ2-5	NA
CASSVGSGITGELFF	TGTGCCAGCAGCGTAGGGAGTGGTATCACCGGGGAGCTGTTTTTT	TRBV9	NA	TRBJ2-2	NA
CASSLEQGYTIYF	TGCGCCAGCAGCTTGGAACAGGGTTACACCATATATTTT	TRBV5-1	NA	TRBJ1-3	NA
CASSLKSGSSYEQYF	TGTGCCAGCAGCTTAAAATCGGGGAGCTCCTACGAGCAGTACTTC	TRBV7-6	NA	TRBJ2-7	once
CASGPDRAFYGYTF	TGTGCCAGCGGGCCAGACAGGGCTTTCTATGGCTACACCTTC	TRBV5-6	TRBD1	TRBJ1-2	NA
CASTWTDNYNEQFF	TGCGCCAGCACGTGGACAGATAACTACAATGAGCAGTTCTTC	TRBV5-1	NA	TRBJ2-1	NA
CASKKSGGPETQYF	TGTGCCAGTAAAAAATCGGGGGGCCCGGAGACCCAGTACTTC	TRBV11-2	NA	TRBJ2-5	NA
CASSPGQNEKLFF	TGCGCCAGCAGCCCGGGACAGAATGAAAAACTGTTTTTT	TRBV5-1	TRBD1	TRBJ1-4	NA
CASSLVRGGTGELFF	TGTGCCAGCAGCTTAGTCAGGGGAGGGACCGGGGAGCTGTTTTTT	TRBV11-2	NA	TRBJ2-2	once